Each of the 31 T cell receptor beta chains below was sequenced from the same sample in a study of T-cell memory formation after mild COVID-19. In TCRdb, the 5' RACE reads were re-called with MiXCR into one record per CDR3 protein. The sample holds 180,000 or so distinct CDR3 sequences, around 10% seen once. Sequenced: PBMCs or a T cell subset sorted from them (not recorded which). Receptors originate from a man between 18 and 29 years old who had mild COVID-19 (a few samples of this study predate the infection). Cell type and time point are not known.

The V gene is TRBV4-2, the J gene TRBJ2-7, with D tentatively TRBD2 (5 bases). The CDR3 spans 14 residues. The germline V and J ends were trimmed by 4 bases and 2 bases, with 12 bases remaining between them. CDR1 LGHNA and CDR2 YNFKEQ come from the germline V gene. CDR3 region: CASSPSVGTYEQYF. The CDR3 region has the DNA TGTGCCAGCAGCCCCTCTGTCGGGACCTACGAGCAGTACTTC.

CDR3 protein: CASSQDARSNEKLFF. The CDR3 DNA reads as TGCGCCAGCAGCCAAGACGCCAGGTCTAATGAAAAACTGTTTTTT. This chain joins TRBV4-3 and TRBJ1-4; D uncertain. Looked up from germline, CDR1 is LGHNA and CDR2 is YSLEER. The CDR3 runs 15 residues. V was shortened by 0 bases and J by 3 bases, with 8 bases between the two germline ends.

The chain is built from TRBV20-1 and TRBJ1-5; the match to TRBD1 covers 7 bases. After removal of 3 bases from V and 7 bases from J, the junction contained 12 bases not matched to a gene. Germline V gene data show CDR1 as DFQATT and CDR2 as SNEGSKA (reference sequence). The CDR3 contains 15 residues. Here the CDR3 reads CSASAQGVIRQPQHF. In DNA, the CDR3 is TGCAGTGCTAGCGCTCAGGGGGTTATACGACAGCCCCAGCATTTT.

The J gene is TRBJ1-1, the V gene TRBV10-3, with a possible D match to TRBD1 (5 bases). Per germline, CDR1 ENHRY and CDR2 SYGVKD. The CDR3 contains 15 residues. V was cut by 0 bases and J by 6 bases, with 14 bases left in between. CDR3 sequence (DNA): TGTGCCATCAGTGAGTCGATTCGGGAGGGGCCTGAAGCTTTCTTT. Translated: CAISESIREGPEAFF.

This clonotype was found many times. V gene TRBV25-1 combines with J gene TRBJ1-2; no clear D. Germline V gene data show CDR1 as MGHDK and CDR2 as SYGVNS. Trimming stripped 8 bases from V and 8 bases from J, with 18 bases between. The CDR3 loop spans 13 amino acids. CDR3: CASGSDVLRGYTF. CDR3 bases: TGTGCCAGCGGATCTGACGTCCTGAGGGGCTACACCTTC.

This clonotype was counted only a few times. The chain carries TRBV24-1 and TRBJ1-1; 8 positions match TRBD1. Germline-derived CDR1 and CDR2 are KGHDR and SFDVKD. The CDR3 length is 16 residues. V lost 2 bases to trimming and J lost 6 bases; unmatched junction nucleotides: 10. DNA of the CDR3: TGTGCCACCAGTGATTCCACAGGGGGGGCCGGCTCTGAAGCTTTCTTT. Amino acids: CATSDSTGGAGSEAFF.

This clonotype was found a few times. V and J are TRBV29-1 and TRBJ2-5; TRBD1 might be the D (5 bases). CDR1 is SQVTM and CDR2 is ANQGSEA in the germline V gene. The CDR3 is 12 amino acids. Deletions cut 7 bases from V and 2 bases from J, with 11 bases between. The CDR3 here is CSGGARQETQYF. DNA for the CDR3: TGCAGCGGTGGGGCTAGACAAGAGACCCAGTACTTC.

The sample holds a few counts of this clonotype. This chain connects TRBV21-1 to TRBJ1-1; TRBD1 is the table's D call, not checked against the DNA. TRBV21-1 constitutes a pseudogene. CDR3 length: 15 residues. CDR3 region: CASSNTTWTAGEAFF. CDR3 nucleotides: TGTGCCAGCAGCAACACCACATGGACAGCTGGTGAAGCTTTCTTT.

This clonotype has only a few counts. The V and J genes are TRBV12-3 or TRBV12-4 and TRBJ2-7; 9 bases align to TRBD1. V trimming: 5 bases; J trimming: 6 bases; junction bases outside the gene matches: 5. This CDR3 has 13 residues. CDR3 loop: CASSQQGAGEQYF. Here the CDR3 DNA reads TGTGCCAGCAGTCAACAGGGGGCAGGCGAGCAGTACTTC.

The chain has TRBV5-1 and TRBJ2-5, with 11 bases aligning to TRBD2. In germline, CDR1 is SGHRS, CDR2 YFSETQ. The CDR3 covers 17 residues. The ends lost 0 bases at V and 1 base at J; junction bases unmatched: 5. Written as DNA, the CDR3 is TGCGCCAGCAGCTTGGGTCCTAGCGGGGGGATCCAAGAGACCCAGTACTTC. The encoded protein is CASSLGPSGGIQETQYF. Full variable domain (remainder filled in from reference TRBV5-1 and TRBJ2-5): KAGVTQTPRYLIKTRGQQVTLSCSPISGHRSVSWYQQTPGQGLQFLFEYFSETQRNKGNFPGRFSGRQFSNSRSEMNVSTLELGDSALYLCASSLGPSGGIQETQYFGPGTRLLVL.

This chain links TRBV4-3 with TRBJ1-2; tentatively, D is TRBD1 (5 bases). V was pared by 4 bases and J by 8 bases, with 14 bases between. Germline CDR1 reads LGHNA; CDR2 reads YSLEER. CDR3 length: 13 residues. The CDR3 reads CASSLRDGRGYTF. CDR3 coding DNA: TGCGCCAGCAGCCTTCGGGACGGTCGCGGCTACACCTTC.

The DNA of the CDR3 is TGTGCCAACCCCTGGGGGGGACAGGGTTGGTCCGAGCAGTACGTC. It codes for CANPWGGQGWSEQYV. This chain links TRBV28 with TRBJ2-7; 9 bases are a match to TRBD1. This CDR3 is 15 amino acids long. J was trimmed by 6 bases and V by 10 bases; bases with no gene match: 16. Germline-derived CDR1 and CDR2 are MDHEN and SYDVKM.

This chain's CDR3 is CASSLARAENSPLHF. CDR3 nucleotides: TGTGCCAGCAGCTTAGCGCGCGCAGAGAATTCACCCCTCCACTTT. This chain joins TRBV7-6 and TRBJ1-6, with no clear D. CDR1 is SGHVS, CDR2 FNYEAQ, per germline. The CDR3 extends over 15 amino acids. The germline V and J ends were trimmed by 0 bases and 7 bases, with 10 bases remaining between them.

The genes are TRBV20-1 and TRBJ2-2; D uncertain. Looked up from germline, CDR1 is DFQATT and CDR2 is SNEGSKA (reference sequence). The germline V and J ends were trimmed by 7 bases and 4 bases, with 7 bases remaining between them. The CDR3 totals 11 residues. This CDR3 is CSGAVTGELFF. The CDR3 DNA reads as TGCAGTGGGGCGGTCACCGGGGAGCTGTTTTTT.

This clonotype was counted between two and nine times. The chain has TRBV6-2 or TRBV6-3 and TRBJ1-2; the match to TRBD1 covers 9 bases. CDR1 is MNHEY, CDR2 SVGEGT, per germline. This CDR3 comprises 14 residues. Losses at the gene ends were 5 bases for V and 4 bases for J; bases not matched to a gene: 5. The CDR3 nucleotides read TGTGCCAGCAGTCGAGGGACAGGGACCTATGGCTACACCTTC. The encoded protein is CASSRGTGTYGYTF.

This clonotype has a handful of counts. This rearrangement joins TRBV7-9 to TRBJ2-5, with 7 bases identical to TRBD1. The CDR3 extends over 15 amino acids. Germline V lookup: CDR1 SEHNR, CDR2 FQNEAQ (reference sequence). After removal of 1 base from V and 2 bases from J, the junction contained 4 bases not matched to a gene. The chain's CDR3 is CASSLEGAVQETQYF. The CDR3 nucleotides are TGTGCCAGCAGCTTAGAGGGGGCAGTACAAGAGACCCAGTACTTC.

This clonotype showed up just a few times. The chain carries TRBV5-4 and TRBJ2-1; D is undetermined. CDR1 and CDR2 (germline): SGHNT, YYREEE (reference sequence). Deletions cut 4 bases from V and 8 bases from J, with 10 bases between. CDR3 size: 12 residues. The CDR3 sequence is CASSTVGDEQFF. CDR3 DNA sequence: TGTGCCAGCAGCACGGTAGGAGATGAGCAGTTCTTC.

This chain links TRBV11-2 with TRBJ2-3; D gene ambiguous. The CDR3 totals 15 residues. CDR1 SGHAT and CDR2 FQNNGV come from the germline V gene. V was clipped by 4 bases and J by 4 bases, with 15 bases between them. In DNA form, the CDR3 reads TGTGCCAGCAGCTACGACCGGATAGGCTCAGATACGCAGTATTTT. This gives the protein CASSYDRIGSDTQYF. Full variable domain (remainder filled in from reference TRBV11-2 and TRBJ2-3): EAGVAQSPRYKIIEKRQSVAFWCNPISGHATLYWYQQILGQGPKLLIQFQNNGVVDDSQLPKDRFSAERLKGVDSTLKIQPAKLEDSAVYLCASSYDRIGSDTQYFGPGTRLTVL.

This chain connects TRBV7-8 to TRBJ2-7; the D is unclear. Germline CDR1 is SGHVS and CDR2 is FQNEAQ. This CDR3 spans 14 amino acids. Trimming took 1 base from V and 3 from J, leaving 10 bases between them. The CDR3 is CASSLGQDHYEQYV. The DNA for the CDR3 is TGTGCCAGCAGCTTAGGGCAGGACCACTACGAGCAGTACGTC.

The chain joins TRBV4-3 to TRBJ1-3; perhaps TRBD1 as D (5 bases). This CDR3 region has 13 residues. Trimming removed 8 bases at V and 3 bases at J, with 11 bases between. Looked up from germline, CDR1 is LGHNA and CDR2 is YSLEER. The CDR3 region has the DNA TGCGCCAGCCTCCGGAGGGGTGGAAACACCATATATTTT. Translated: CASLRRGGNTIYF.

The chain uses TRBV20-1 and TRBJ2-5; no reliable D call. Trimming stripped 0 bases from V and 2 bases from J, with 10 bases between. The CDR3 has 14 residues. Germline V CDR1 and CDR2: DFQATT, SNEGSKA (reference sequence). In nucleotides, the CDR3 is TGCAGTGCTAGAGATCTGGGGAATCAAGAGACCCAGTACTTC. The encoded protein is CSARDLGNQETQYF.

This clonotype was seen more than once but under ten times. The chain employs TRBV3-1 and TRBJ2-5; D may match TRBD1 or TRBD2 (6 bases each). This CDR3 spans 16 amino acids. The germline V gene has CDR1 LGHDT and CDR2 YNNKEL (reference sequence). Trimming removed 1 base from V and 5 bases from J, with 17 bases in between. The CDR3 region is CASSQAFRGPVETQYF. In nucleotides, the CDR3 is TGTGCCAGCAGCCAAGCCTTCCGGGGGCCGGTTGAGACCCAGTACTTC.

The CDR3 nucleotides read TGTGCCAGCAGTTCCCCTCCGACAGGGCTAAGCACAGATACGCAGTATTTT. Translation gives CASSSPPTGLSTDTQYF. The chain recombines TRBV11-3 with TRBJ2-3; 7 bases align to TRBD1. CDR3 length equals 17 residues. The V gene end was trimmed by 6 bases and the J gene end by 0 bases; junction bases not matched to a gene: 12. Germline V gene data show CDR1 as SGHNT and CDR2 as YENEEA.

The chain is built from TRBV18 and TRBJ2-7, with D maybe TRBD1 (6 bases). Looked up from germline, CDR1 is KGHSH and CDR2 is LQKENI. The CDR3 has 13 amino acids. V shed 2 bases and J shed 6 bases, with 11 bases lying between them. CDR3 nucleotide sequence: TGTGCCAGCTCACCATCAGGGGAAGGCGAGCAGTACTTC. Residues: CASSPSGEGEQYF.

Only a few counts were recorded for this clonotype. The chain recombines TRBV12-3 or TRBV12-4 with TRBJ1-2, with D maybe TRBD1 (5 bases). Deletions cut 5 bases from V and 8 bases from J, with 12 bases between. The CDR3 has 12 amino acids. The CDR3 region has the DNA TGTGCCAGCAGTGGGGACGATAGGGGCTACACCTTC. Its protein is CASSGDDRGYTF.

In this sample, this clonotype turned up many times. The chain uses TRBV7-9 and TRBJ2-7, with 7 bases lining up with TRBD1. The V and J ends lost 4 bases and 6 bases, in that order; junction bases with no gene match: 0. Per germline, CDR1 SEHNR and CDR2 FQNEAQ (reference sequence). The CDR3 length is 11 residues. DNA of the CDR3: TGTGCCAGCAGCTCAGGGGGCGAGCAGTACGTC. Its protein is CASSSGGEQYV.

In this sample, this clonotype turned up many times. The chain employs TRBV7-8 and TRBJ1-6, with D perhaps TRBD1 (5 bases). V dropped 3 bases and J dropped 9 bases, with 18 bases sitting between them. Per the germline V gene, CDR1 is SGHVS and CDR2 is FQNEAQ. The CDR3 sequence is 16 residues long. The CDR3 is CASSFYGAQVLSPLHF. CDR3 bases: TGTGCCAGCAGCTTTTACGGGGCGCAGGTCCTTTCACCCCTCCACTTT.

The chain combines TRBV20-1 with TRBJ2-7, with D maybe TRBD1 (6 bases). Germline V gene sequence: CDR1 DFQATT, CDR2 SNEGSKA (reference sequence). Trimming left V 6 bases short and J 3 bases short, with 15 bases between. This CDR3 has 13 residues. The CDR3 DNA follows: TGCAGTGCCAATAAAGCGACAGGCTACGAGCAGTACGTC. This sequence encodes CSANKATGYEQYV.

This clonotype was recorded many times. The chain is built from TRBV21-1 and TRBJ2-3; the table's D gene call, TRBD1, was not cross checked with the DNA. TRBV21-1 is recorded as a pseudogene. CDR3 length: 13 residues. CDR3: CASIPGPADTQYF. The CDR3 DNA follows: TGTGCCAGCATTCCGGGACCTGCAGATACGCAGTATTTT.

About this clonotype: Its ends do not fully match the called genes, so a read error is possible. The chain employs TRBV7-7 and TRBJ2-5, with TRBD1 matching over 9 bases. This CDR3 is 16 amino acids long. Per the germline V gene, CDR1 is SSHAT and CDR2 is FNYEAQ (reference sequence). The CDR3 loop is CASSLGPGQGRETQYF. CDR3 nucleotide sequence: TGTGCTAGCAGCTTAGGGCCGGGACAGGGAAGAGAGACCCAGTACTTC.

The rearrangement uses TRBV5-4 and TRBJ2-3, with 9 bases aligning to TRBD2. The germline CDR1 and CDR2 sequences are SGHNT and YYREEE (reference sequence). V shed 1 base and J 4 bases; nucleotides not matched to a gene: 7. The CDR3 covers 16 residues. CDR3 in DNA: TGTGCCAGCAGCTTGTACGCGGGGGGGAGGGCAGATACGCAGTATTTT. Translation gives CASSLYAGGRADTQYF.